These T cell receptor beta chains were read from a single sample in a study of T cells after yellow fever vaccination. TCRdb processed the 5' RACE reads anew with MiXCR; each CDR3 protein has one entry. The table lists about 150,000 distinct CDR3 sequences, approximately 6.2% of them singletons. The sample here was CD4+ T cells sorted from PBMCs, taken on the day of the first yellow fever vaccination. These TCRs come from a man aged 18 to 35 who received the YFV17D yellow fever vaccine. CDR3s include the opening cysteine and the closing phenylalanine or tryptophan. The D gene is left open where the match is weak. A clone size is listed for some rows: how often the clone was seen (once, few, many), or a class if it is expanded.

cdr3_aa,cdr3_nt,d_call,v_call,clone_size,j_call
CASSLAGTGLSGANVLTF,TGCGCCAGCAGCTTGGCCGGGACAGGGCTCTCTGGGGCCAACGTCCTGACTTTC,TRBD1,TRBV5-1,many,TRBJ2-6
CSASHSGGGYEQYF,TGCAGTGCTTCCCATAGCGGGGGCGGGTACGAGCAGTACTTC,TRBD2,TRBV20-1,many,TRBJ2-7
CASSYSGPGAKNIQYF,TGTGCCAGCAGTTACTCTGGCCCGGGGGCCAAAAACATTCAGTACTTC,.,TRBV6-5,.,TRBJ2-4
CASSRDRGTEAFF,TGTGCCAGCAGCCGAGACAGGGGCACTGAAGCTTTCTTT,TRBD1,TRBV14,many,TRBJ1-1
CSARRDRVREKLFF,TGCAGTGCTAGGCGGGACAGGGTCAGGGAAAAACTGTTTTTT,TRBD1,TRBV20-1,many,TRBJ1-4
CASKLQGAHEAFF,TGCGCCAGCAAATTACAGGGGGCCCATGAAGCTTTCTTT,TRBD1,TRBV5-1,.,TRBJ1-1
CASTVRGADTQYF,TGTGCCAGCACCGTGAGGGGCGCAGATACGCAGTATTTT,.,TRBV3-1,few,TRBJ2-3
CASSQGDVSTNQPQHF,TGTGCCAGCAGCCAGGGTGACGTTTCCACTAATCAGCCCCAGCATTTT,.,TRBV3-1,.,TRBJ1-5
CASRNPRGRSEQFF,TGTGCCAGCAGAAACCCTCGGGGTCGGAGTGAGCAGTTCTTC,.,TRBV6-5,many,TRBJ2-1
CASSLGQGRSEQYF,TGTGCCAGCAGTTTAGGGCAGGGGAGGAGCGAGCAGTACTTC,.,TRBV12-3/TRBV12-4,many,TRBJ2-7
CASSRGQKDTQYF,TGTGCCAGTTCGCGGGGGCAAAAAGATACGCAGTATTTT,.,TRBV19,.,TRBJ2-3
CSARRGNTEAFF,TGCAGTGCCCGCAGGGGTAACACTGAAGCTTTCTTT,.,TRBV20-1,many,TRBJ1-1
CASSRGQGTEKLFF,TGCGCCAGCAGCCGGGGACAGGGCACGGAAAAACTGTTTTTT,TRBD1,TRBV4-3,many,TRBJ1-4
CASSLGQLSSYNEQFF,TGCGCCAGCAGCTTGGGTCAGCTAAGCTCCTACAATGAGCAGTTCTTC,.,TRBV5-1,many,TRBJ2-1
CASSPRQGAQPQHF,TGTGCCAGCAGTCCTCGACAGGGTGCTCAGCCCCAGCATTTT,TRBD1,TRBV27,.,TRBJ1-5
CASSLGSGPDEQYF,TGCGCCAGCAGCTTGGGGTCAGGGCCTGACGAGCAGTACTTC,.,TRBV5-1,.,TRBJ2-7
CASSNFGQDNYGYTF,TGTGCCAGCTCGAACTTCGGACAGGATAACTATGGCTACACCTTC,TRBD1,TRBV7-9,few,TRBJ1-2
CASSQALAVPYNEQFF,TGTGCCAGCAGCCAAGCACTAGCGGTGCCCTACAATGAGCAGTTCTTC,TRBD2,TRBV4-2,.,TRBJ2-1
CASSVLGTATNEKLFF,TGCGCCAGCAGCGTACTCGGGACAGCGACAAATGAAAAACTGTTTTTT,TRBD1,TRBV5-1,many,TRBJ1-4
CASSFPGVETQYF,TGTGCCAGCAGCTTTCCGGGTGTTGAGACCCAGTACTTC,.,TRBV5-4,.,TRBJ2-5
CASSPTGLADSPLHF,TGTGCCAGCAGTCCGACAGGGTTGGCAGACTCACCCCTCCACTTT,TRBD1,TRBV6-5,many,TRBJ1-6
CASSQDRGGETQYF,TGTGCCAGCAGCCAAGATAGGGGGGGGGAGACCCAGTACTTC,.,TRBV4-2,many,TRBJ2-5
CASSPRTSGASTDTQYF,TGTGCCAGCAGCCCAAGGACTAGCGGGGCTAGCACAGATACGCAGTATTTT,TRBD2,TRBV7-2,medium-sized,TRBJ2-3
CASSPGTARTGELFF,TGCGCCAGCAGCCCCGGGACAGCAAGGACCGGGGAGCTGTTTTTT,TRBD1,TRBV5-1,many,TRBJ2-2
CASSFSEGYGYTF,TGTGCCAGCAGCTTTTCGGAGGGCTATGGCTACACCTTC,.,TRBV11-1,many,TRBJ1-2
CASSGPNTEAFF,TGTGCCAGCTCGGGGCCGAACACTGAAGCTTTCTTT,.,TRBV19,.,TRBJ1-1
CASMGTANTGELFF,TGTGCCAGCATGGGGACAGCGAACACCGGGGAGCTGTTTTTT,TRBD1,TRBV5-5,many,TRBJ2-2
CASRDRSYGYTF,TGTGCCAGCCGGGACAGAAGCTATGGCTACACCTTC,TRBD1,TRBV2,many,TRBJ1-2
CASSVLSGGGDGYTF,TGCGCCAGCAGCGTCCTTTCAGGTGGCGGGGATGGCTACACCTTC,.,TRBV5-1,few,TRBJ1-2
CASSQDSGAASYNEQFF,TGTGCCAGCAGCCAAGACTCCGGAGCGGCTTCCTACAATGAGCAGTTCTTC,.,TRBV4-2,many,TRBJ2-1
CASSEPTSIYVAYEQYF,TGTGCCAGCAGTGAACCTACTAGCATCTATGTGGCCTACGAGCAGTACTTC,.,TRBV6-1,many,TRBJ2-7
CASSESDRGNNEQFF,TGTGCCAGCAGTGAATCAGACAGGGGAAACAATGAGCAGTTCTTC,TRBD1,TRBV25-1,many,TRBJ2-1
CASSQPPVKDRGFRNTEAFF,TGCGCCAGCAGCCAACCACCCGTTAAGGACAGGGGGTTCAGGAACACTGAAGCTTTCTTT,TRBD1,TRBV4-1,few,TRBJ1-1
CASSQRVAGGKDNEQFF,TGTGCCAGCAGCCAGCGAGTAGCGGGGGGTAAAGACAATGAGCAGTTCTTC,TRBD2,TRBV2,few,TRBJ2-1
CASSYPTDTQYF,TGTGCCAGCAGTTACCCGACAGATACGCAGTATTTT,.,TRBV6-2/TRBV6-3,many,TRBJ2-3
CSDRGPQPQHF,TGCAGCGACAGGGGGCCACAGCCCCAGCATTTT,TRBD1,TRBV20-1,.,TRBJ1-5
CASSSTGGETFF,TGTGCCAGCAGTTCGACAGGGGGCGAAACTTTCTTT,TRBD1,TRBV12-3/TRBV12-4,few,TRBJ1-1
CASSLSRPGLGQETQYF,TGTGCCAGCAGCTTAAGCAGGCCCGGGTTGGGACAAGAGACCCAGTACTTC,.,TRBV7-6,many,TRBJ2-5
CASSLERLAKSIQYF,TGTGCCAGCAGCTTGGAGAGACTAGCCAAAAGCATTCAGTACTTC,TRBD2,TRBV7-2,.,TRBJ2-4
CASSNLRYNEQFF,TGTGCCAGCAGTAACTTAAGATACAATGAGCAGTTCTTC,.,TRBV6-2/TRBV6-3,many,TRBJ2-1
CAISGPGASGVTDTQYF,TGTGCCATCAGTGGACCTGGGGCTAGCGGGGTAACAGATACGCAGTATTTT,TRBD2,TRBV10-3,many,TRBJ2-3
CASSLGVGHRNQPQHF,TGTGCCAGCAGCTTGGGCGTGGGCCATCGCAATCAGCCCCAGCATTTT,.,TRBV7-8,many,TRBJ1-5
CASSVGTGGDYYEQYF,TGTGCCAGCAGCGTCGGGACAGGGGGCGATTACTACGAGCAGTACTTC,TRBD1,TRBV5-8,.,TRBJ2-7
CASSEPAGRNEQYF,TGTGCCAGCAGTGAACCAGCAGGGAGAAACGAGCAGTACTTC,.,TRBV2,few,TRBJ2-7
CASRISGGAADTQYF,TGTGCCAGCAGGATTAGCGGGGGGGCGGCAGATACGCAGTATTTT,TRBD2,TRBV12-3/TRBV12-4,.,TRBJ2-3
CASSLETGEKSRTQYF,TGCGCCAGCAGCTTGGAGACAGGGGAAAAGTCAAGGACCCAGTACTTC,TRBD1,TRBV5-1,few,TRBJ2-5
CASSLEQFYEQYF,TGCGCCAGCAGCTTGGAACAGTTCTACGAGCAGTACTTC,.,TRBV5-1,many,TRBJ2-7
CASKTSGFSNEQYF,TGTGCCAGCAAGACTAGCGGTTTTTCCAACGAGCAGTACTTC,TRBD2,TRBV3-1,many,TRBJ2-7
CASSPQPAMNTEAFF,TGCGCCAGCAGCCCCCAGCCCGCTATGAACACTGAAGCTTTCTTT,.,TRBV4-3,.,TRBJ1-1
CASSTGLAGWSYNEQFF,TGTGCCAGCTCAACGGGACTAGCGGGGTGGTCCTACAATGAGCAGTTCTTC,TRBD2,TRBV18,few,TRBJ2-1